This T cell receptor beta chain was observed in a study of long-term antiretroviral therapy in people with HIV. V was pared by 5 bases and J by 8 bases, with 14 bases between. CDR1 and CDR2 (germline): SGHDT, YYEEEE. The CDR3 spans 13 residues. Every donor had one or more pre-ART and two or more post-ART PBMC samples. Researchers ran immunoSEQ v3.0 at survey level. Some clones are missing from TCRdb's copy, which holds only in-frame ones; the method was immunoSEQ multiplex PCR. The sample includes fewer than 30,000 clones, almost 80% of them seen just once. This TCR derives from a man aged 25 to 40 with HIV. V is TRBV5-6 and J is TRBJ2-4; D is ambiguous. The sequencing used unsorted PBMCs, collected 2.1 years after starting antiretroviral therapy. DNA of the CDR3: TGTGCCAGCAGTTACCGGCCCGAACACATTCAGTACTTC. Protein sequence: CASSYRPEHIQYF.